The entry below describes one T cell receptor (beta chain). Its antigen is not yet known. Per-nucleotide qualities are absent, and no much larger clonotype sits a single base away. A MiSeq instrument was used for deep resolution sequencing, which targeted depths ranging from 1 in 1 million up to 1 in 200,000 T cells, with coverage averaging 10x for each clonotype. The immunoSEQ hsTCRB Kit was used to generate the TCR beta libraries. Processing in the source paper ran as follows. The data were analyzed with ImmunoSEQ Analyzer and ImmunoSEQ Data Assistant, and V, D and J gene assignments followed IMGT definitions. Clonality, with values ranging from 0 to 1, was calculated as one minus the normalized Shannon entropy of productive rearrangement frequencies. Only overrepresented clonotypes making up at least 0.05% of the repertoire of each patient were included in the public clonotype analysis. About a dozen repertoires from age-matched healthy donors, obtained from immuneACCESS, served as clonality controls. TCRdb limited this immuneACCESS table to in-frame rearrangements with V and J called. A share of clones is missing; checked studies link under half to unresolved V genes, and the rest is unexplained. V and J calls and clone size are copied from that table; D and trimming were computed from the DNA. This sample comprises 30,000 to 40,000 clones, 60% to 80% of them detected only once. Together, the top ten hold about 30% of the sample.

From its cysteine to its phenylalanine, the CDR3 spans 15 amino acids. The read is trimmed to its CDR3 DNA, 45 bases read in frame from base 1. Trimming leaves V shorter by 5 bases and J shorter by 4 bases, with the junction holding 7 bases beyond the gene matches. Based on the germline V gene, the CDR1 and CDR2 sequences are SGHVS and FNYEAQ. This record belongs to a study of cytotoxic CD8 clonotypes in ibrutinib-treated CLL (dated by TCRdb to the early 2020s). Broadly, across the study: The cohort included around 15 treatment-naive and some twelve relapsed/refractory patients; around 18 were IGHV unmutated. Partial responses were observed in 24 patients and complete responses in 2; after a median follow-up of roughly 72 months, remission was maintained in around 14 patients and progression was observed in approximately 12. The response samples were drawn at a median of roughly twelve months into treatment, with a range of roughly 6 to 36 months. On average, each sample had roughly 230,000 productive templates and roughly 95,000 productive rearrangements. Longitudinal samples were available for about 30% of the 86 trial participants. Cryopreserved peripheral blood mononuclear cells were obtained before treatment, at response, and at either sustained remission or disease progression.

Broader findings and caveats from the paper: At ibrutinib response clonality went up, during sustained remission it held steady, and at progression it dropped back toward baseline. Public clonotypes were rare and either shrank or stayed stable during treatment, and the rise in clonality at ibrutinib response reflected expansion of private clonotypes. Lymph node repertoires were not examined, and the timing of sampling was not matched between patients in sustained remission and those whose disease progressed. Baseline clonality was found to be higher than that of age-matched healthy donors and was strongly correlated with circulating CD8+ T-cell counts.

For TCR beta library preparation, 2 to 2.5 micrograms of genomic DNA were isolated from cryopreserved PBMCs. Longitudinal blood samples from CLL patients on ibrutinib monotherapy underwent high-throughput TCR beta sequencing. Patients were enrolled in a phase 2 open-label single-center ibrutinib monotherapy trial. This clonotype was obtained from a human donor with chronic lymphocytic leukemia. The chain is assembled from TRBV7-6 and TRBJ1-4, with TRBD1 matching 7 junction bases. The sequencing here drew on PBMCs, taken before ibrutinib treatment. The CDR3 protein is CASSPRDSLNEKLFF. The DNA reads as follows: TGTGCCAGCAGCCCACGGGACAGCCTTAATGAAAAACTGTTTTTT.